This is a list of T cell receptor beta chains from one sample in a study of CD8+ T cells in alopecia areata. Clones were read by immunoSEQ multiplex PCR, and TCRdb kept only the in-frame ones, dropping some. The sample has under 200,000 clones; 50% to 65% are singletons. The sequences come from CD4+ T cells sorted from blood, collected at week 24, from a patient treated with tofacitinib. The receptor set was obtained from a human donor with alopecia areata. Both conserved end residues are part of each CDR3. The D gene is left open where the match is weak. Size values are once, few and many counts, or a class for expanded clones, and some rows have none.

v_call: TRBV2
j_call: TRBJ1-4
clone_size: .
d_call: .
cdr3_aa: CASSEEWEKLFF
cdr3_nt: TGTGCCAGCAGTGAAGAGTGGGAAAAACTGTTTTTT

v_call: TRBV25-1
j_call: TRBJ1-2
clone_size: .
d_call: .
cdr3_aa: CASSGRISNYGYTF
cdr3_nt: TGTGCCAGCAGTGGCCGGATAAGTAACTATGGCTACACCTTC

v_call: TRBV4-1
j_call: TRBJ2-2
clone_size: .
d_call: .
cdr3_aa: CASSPPYTGELFF
cdr3_nt: TGCGCCAGCAGCCCACCTTATACCGGGGAGCTGTTTTTT

v_call: TRBV12-5
j_call: TRBJ2-5
clone_size: .
d_call: TRBD1
cdr3_aa: CASGDRVQETQYF
cdr3_nt: TGTGCTAGTGGGGACAGGGTCCAAGAGACCCAGTACTTC

v_call: TRBV2
j_call: TRBJ2-2
clone_size: .
d_call: TRBD1
cdr3_aa: CASLLTGGIVYTGELFF
cdr3_nt: TGTGCCAGCCTACTGACAGGGGGCATAGTATACACCGGGGAGCTGTTTTTT

v_call: TRBV5-1
j_call: TRBJ2-7
clone_size: .
d_call: TRBD1
cdr3_aa: CASSLGTGIPTAYEQYF
cdr3_nt: TGCGCCAGCAGCTTGGGGACAGGAATACCCACCGCCTACGAGCAGTACTTC

v_call: TRBV29-1
j_call: TRBJ1-2
clone_size: few
d_call: .
cdr3_aa: CSVVTGYGYTF
cdr3_nt: TGCAGCGTTGTGACAGGCTATGGCTACACCTTC

v_call: TRBV6-6
j_call: TRBJ2-5
clone_size: few
d_call: .
cdr3_aa: CASSYPTIGIQETQYF
cdr3_nt: TGTGCCAGCAGTTACCCGACAATCGGGATCCAAGAGACCCAGTACTTC

v_call: TRBV6-5
j_call: TRBJ1-5
clone_size: .
d_call: .
cdr3_aa: CASRKAISDQPQHF
cdr3_nt: TGTGCCAGCAGGAAAGCTATCTCGGATCAGCCCCAGCATTTT

v_call: TRBV18
j_call: TRBJ1-1
clone_size: few
d_call: .
cdr3_aa: CASSPRDIVPGWAFF
cdr3_nt: TGTGCCAGCTCACCGCGCGATATAGTCCCTGGGTGGGCTTTCTTT

v_call: TRBV18
j_call: TRBJ2-6
clone_size: .
d_call: .
cdr3_aa: CASSPGAVTGANVLTF
cdr3_nt: TGTGCCAGCTCACCAGGCGCAGTTACTGGGGCCAACGTCCTGACTTTC

v_call: TRBV29-1
j_call: TRBJ1-1
clone_size: .
d_call: .
cdr3_aa: CSAQLGTRTEAFF
cdr3_nt: TGCAGCGCCCAGCTCGGGACCAGGACTGAAGCTTTCTTT

v_call: TRBV7-8
j_call: TRBJ1-2
clone_size: few
d_call: .
cdr3_aa: CASSSTGRAYGYTF
cdr3_nt: TGTGCCAGCAGCTCAACGGGACGGGCCTATGGCTACACCTTC

v_call: TRBV7-2
j_call: TRBJ1-1
clone_size: .
d_call: .
cdr3_aa: CASSLGGWGTEAFF
cdr3_nt: TGTGCCAGCAGCTTAGGGGGGTGGGGCACTGAAGCTTTCTTT

v_call: TRBV2
j_call: TRBJ2-7
clone_size: .
d_call: .
cdr3_aa: CASSEGSLYSYEQYF
cdr3_nt: TGTGCCAGCAGTGAAGGGTCCCTATACTCCTACGAGCAGTACTTC

v_call: TRBV5-5
j_call: TRBJ2-4
clone_size: few
d_call: .
cdr3_aa: CASSLSDIRNIQYF
cdr3_nt: TGTGCCAGCAGCTTATCGGACATCCGAAACATTCAGTACTTC

v_call: TRBV29-1
j_call: TRBJ1-3
clone_size: few
d_call: .
cdr3_aa: CSVAGGRNTIYF
cdr3_nt: TGCAGCGTTGCCGGGGGGAGAAACACCATATATTTT

v_call: TRBV25-1
j_call: TRBJ2-7
clone_size: few
d_call: .
cdr3_aa: CASGRGSSYEQYF
cdr3_nt: TGTGCCAGCGGGAGGGGGAGCTCCTACGAGCAGTACTTC

v_call: TRBV6-5
j_call: TRBJ2-1
clone_size: .
d_call: .
cdr3_aa: CAISEGQNYNEQFF
cdr3_nt: TGTGCCATCAGTGAAGGACAGAACTACAATGAGCAGTTCTTC

v_call: TRBV30
j_call: TRBJ1-6
clone_size: .
d_call: .
cdr3_aa: CAWSAEGLNSPLHF
cdr3_nt: TGTGCCTGGAGCGCGGAGGGTCTAAATTCACCCCTCCACTTT

v_call: TRBV27
j_call: TRBJ2-6
clone_size: .
d_call: TRBD1
cdr3_aa: CASIGTGGSGANVLTF
cdr3_nt: TGTGCCAGCATAGGGACAGGGGGCTCTGGGGCCAACGTCCTGACTTTC

v_call: TRBV30
j_call: TRBJ1-4
clone_size: .
d_call: TRBD1
cdr3_aa: CAWSPDRALEKLFF
cdr3_nt: TGTGCCTGGAGTCCCGACAGGGCTCTTGAAAAACTGTTTTTT

v_call: TRBV7-9
j_call: TRBJ2-5
clone_size: .
d_call: .
cdr3_aa: CASSPKGPETQYF
cdr3_nt: TGTGCCAGCAGCCCAAAGGGTCCCGAGACCCAGTACTTC

v_call: TRBV5-8
j_call: TRBJ1-2
clone_size: few
d_call: TRBD1
cdr3_aa: CASSTGDSNYGYTF
cdr3_nt: TGTGCCAGCAGCACAGGGGACAGCAACTATGGCTACACCTTC